This record covers a single T cell receptor beta chain. Its cognate antigen is unknown. This specimen includes other DNA sequences encoding the same CDR3. The entry originates in a study of shared clonotypes between healthy human individuals. Study outcomes and limitations: Naive subsets generally had larger estimated richness than memory subsets. Sequencing depth was predicted to influence how clonotypes are shared among donors.

A deep-level run was used for the assay. Profiling relied on immunoSEQ multiplex PCR, and the TCRdb table lists in-frame clones only, not all of them. The sample includes hundreds of thousands of clones, 95% to 97% of them seen just once. The CDR3 sequence is 13 residues long. Germline CDR1 reads MNHEY; CDR2 reads SMNVEV (reference sequence). Deletions cut 4 bases from V and 2 bases from J, with 9 bases between. It was CD45RO-negative cells, positively selected for CCR7, that made up naive CD8 cells, with terminally differentiated effector memory CD45RA+ cells excluded. Donors, without exception, were Caucasian adults residing in Nashville, Tennessee.

The sequence derives from a woman aged 25 to 39 in good health. The chain combines TRBV27 with TRBJ2-7; D is uncertain. Input material: naive CD8+ T cells sorted from blood. The CDR3 DNA sequence: TGTGCCAGCAGTTCTGGCTCTACCTACGAGCAGTACTTC. As protein: CASSSGSTYEQYF.